The text below deals with one T cell receptor beta chain. No antigen is known for it. The V end was cut by 0 bases, the J end by 5 bases, with 10 bases between. CDR1 and CDR2 (germline): SQVTM, ANQGSEA. CDR3 size: 13 residues. This entry comes from a study of a mutant IDH1 vaccine in newly diagnosed glioma. For the study at large: Vaccinations were initiated 4-6 weeks following radiotherapy alone, or were given together with temozolomide cycles.

Study outcomes and limitations: Induction of immune responses by the vaccine occurred in about 93% of patients.

The method was immunoSEQ multiplex PCR; TCRdb's version includes in-frame clones alone and lacks a portion of them. The sample contains roughly 50,000 clones, around 80% of which appear only once. Described time point: week 5, during vaccination. All doses held 300 ug of mutant IDH1 20-mer peptide, with topical imiquimod. The chain combines TRBV29-1 with TRBJ1-2; D gene uncertain. This receptor was obtained from a woman between 40 and 55 years old with glioma. Specimen: PBMCs, collected from a glioma patient whose treatment included an IDH1 peptide vaccine. CDR3 in amino acids: CSVEDSDTYGYTF. CDR3 nucleotides: TGCAGCGTTGAAGACAGTGATACTTATGGCTACACCTTC.